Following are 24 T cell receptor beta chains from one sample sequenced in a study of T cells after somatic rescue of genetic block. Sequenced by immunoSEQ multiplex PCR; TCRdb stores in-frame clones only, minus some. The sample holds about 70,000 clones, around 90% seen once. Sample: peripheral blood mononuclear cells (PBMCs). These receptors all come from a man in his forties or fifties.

CDR3 residues: CASKLTGTAQPQHF. In DNA, the CDR3 is TGTGCCAGTAAACTGACAGGGACTGCTCAGCCCCAGCATTTT. The chain is built from TRBV19 and TRBJ1-5, with TRBD1 matching over 7 bases. Germline CDR1 reads LNHDA; CDR2 reads SQIVND (reference sequence). V shed 7 bases and J 6 bases; nucleotides not matched to a gene: 9. This CDR3 is 14 amino acids long.

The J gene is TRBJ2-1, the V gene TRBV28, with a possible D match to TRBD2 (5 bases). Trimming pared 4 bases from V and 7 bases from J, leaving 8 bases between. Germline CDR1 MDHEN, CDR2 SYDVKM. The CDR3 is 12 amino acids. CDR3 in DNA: TGTGCCAGCAGTTCCTGGAGGAATGAGCAGTTCTTC. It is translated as CASSSWRNEQFF.

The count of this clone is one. CDR3 region: CASSPVKGMNTEAFF. The CDR3 region has the DNA TGTGCCAGCTCACCCGTCAAGGGGATGAACACTGAAGCTTTCTTT. This sequence joins TRBV18 and TRBJ1-1; possibly TRBD1 for D (5 bases). Germline V gene data show CDR1 as KGHSH and CDR2 as LQKENI. The CDR3 runs to 15 residues. The V end lost 3 bases, the J end lost 0 bases, and 11 bases lay between the germline ends.

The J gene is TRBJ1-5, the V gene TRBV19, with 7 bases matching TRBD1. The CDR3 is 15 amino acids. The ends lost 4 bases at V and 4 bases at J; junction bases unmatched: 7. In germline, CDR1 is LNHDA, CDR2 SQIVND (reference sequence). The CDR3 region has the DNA TGTGCCAGTAGTAACTATCAGGGGGGGAATCAGCCCCAGCATTTT. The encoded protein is CASSNYQGGNQPQHF.

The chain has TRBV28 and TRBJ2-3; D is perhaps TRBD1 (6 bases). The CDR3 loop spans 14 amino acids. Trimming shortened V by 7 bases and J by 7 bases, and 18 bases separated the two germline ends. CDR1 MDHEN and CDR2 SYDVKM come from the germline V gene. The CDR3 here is CASNKKTGAYTQYF. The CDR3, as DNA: TGTGCCAGCAATAAAAAGACAGGCGCTTATACGCAGTATTTT.

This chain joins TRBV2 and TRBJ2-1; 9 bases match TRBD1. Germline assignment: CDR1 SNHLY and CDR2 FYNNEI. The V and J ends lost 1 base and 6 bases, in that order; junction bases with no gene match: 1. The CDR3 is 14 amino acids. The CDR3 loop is CASSEGTGVNEQFF. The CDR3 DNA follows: TGTGCCAGCAGTGAAGGGACAGGGGTCAATGAGCAGTTCTTC.

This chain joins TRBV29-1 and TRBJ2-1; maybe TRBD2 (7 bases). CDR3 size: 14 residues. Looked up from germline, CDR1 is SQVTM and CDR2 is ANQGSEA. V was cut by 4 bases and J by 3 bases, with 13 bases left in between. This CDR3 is CSVGGLGGYNEQFF. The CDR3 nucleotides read TGCAGCGTTGGCGGACTAGGGGGCTACAATGAGCAGTTCTTC.

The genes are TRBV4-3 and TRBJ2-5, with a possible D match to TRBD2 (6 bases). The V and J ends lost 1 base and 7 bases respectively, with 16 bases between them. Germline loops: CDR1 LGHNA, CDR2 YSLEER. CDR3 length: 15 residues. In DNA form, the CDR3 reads TGCGCCAGCAGCCAAGTATACACTAGCTCTGGGACCCAGTACTTC. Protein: CASSQVYTSSGTQYF.

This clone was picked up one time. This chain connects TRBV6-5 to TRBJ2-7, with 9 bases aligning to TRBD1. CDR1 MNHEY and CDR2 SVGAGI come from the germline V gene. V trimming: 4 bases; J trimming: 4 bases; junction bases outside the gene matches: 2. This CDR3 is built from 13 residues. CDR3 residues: CASSSTGGYEQYF. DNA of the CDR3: TGTGCCAGCAGTTCGACAGGGGGGTACGAGCAGTACTTC.

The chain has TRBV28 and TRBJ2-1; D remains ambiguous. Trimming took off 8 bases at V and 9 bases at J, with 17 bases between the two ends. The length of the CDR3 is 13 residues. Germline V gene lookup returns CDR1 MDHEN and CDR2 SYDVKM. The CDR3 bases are TGTGCCAGCTTAGGTAATTGGGTCGGTGAGCAGTTCTTC. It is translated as CASLGNWVGEQFF.

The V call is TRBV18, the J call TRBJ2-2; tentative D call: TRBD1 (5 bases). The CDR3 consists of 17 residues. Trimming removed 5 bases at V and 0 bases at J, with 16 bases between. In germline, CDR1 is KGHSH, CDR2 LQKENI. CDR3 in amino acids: CASSGQWGGSNTGELFF. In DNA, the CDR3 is TGTGCCAGCTCAGGGCAGTGGGGCGGTTCGAACACCGGGGAGCTGTTTTTT.

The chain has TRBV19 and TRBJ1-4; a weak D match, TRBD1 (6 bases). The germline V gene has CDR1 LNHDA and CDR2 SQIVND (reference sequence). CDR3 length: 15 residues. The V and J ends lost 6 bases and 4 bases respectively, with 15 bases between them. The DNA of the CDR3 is TGTGCCAGTAGGACCTTGGACAGCCTTAATGAAAAACTGTTTTTT. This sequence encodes CASRTLDSLNEKLFF.

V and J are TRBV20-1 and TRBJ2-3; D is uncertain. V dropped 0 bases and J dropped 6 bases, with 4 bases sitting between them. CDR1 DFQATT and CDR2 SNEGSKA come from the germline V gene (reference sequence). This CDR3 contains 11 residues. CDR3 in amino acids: CSARDRDTQYF. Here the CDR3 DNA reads TGCAGTGCTAGAGATCGTGATACGCAGTATTTT.

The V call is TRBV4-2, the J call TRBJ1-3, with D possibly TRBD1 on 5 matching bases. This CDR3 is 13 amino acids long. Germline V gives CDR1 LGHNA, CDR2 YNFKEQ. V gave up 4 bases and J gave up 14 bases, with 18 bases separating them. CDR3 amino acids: CASSRGDWGLLYF. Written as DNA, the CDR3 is TGTGCCAGCAGCCGTGGGGATTGGGGCCTCTTATATTTT.

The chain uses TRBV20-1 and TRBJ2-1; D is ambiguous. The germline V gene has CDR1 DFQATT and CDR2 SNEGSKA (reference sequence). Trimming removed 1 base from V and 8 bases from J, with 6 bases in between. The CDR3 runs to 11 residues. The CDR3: CSARGLDEQFF. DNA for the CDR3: TGCAGTGCTAGAGGACTCGATGAGCAGTTCTTC.

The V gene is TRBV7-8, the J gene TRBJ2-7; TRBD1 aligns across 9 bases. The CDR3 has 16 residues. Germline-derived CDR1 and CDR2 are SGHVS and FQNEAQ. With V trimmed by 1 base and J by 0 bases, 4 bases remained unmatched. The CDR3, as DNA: TGTGCCAGCAGCTTAGGACAGGGGGATAGCTCCTACGAGCAGTACTTC. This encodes CASSLGQGDSSYEQYF.

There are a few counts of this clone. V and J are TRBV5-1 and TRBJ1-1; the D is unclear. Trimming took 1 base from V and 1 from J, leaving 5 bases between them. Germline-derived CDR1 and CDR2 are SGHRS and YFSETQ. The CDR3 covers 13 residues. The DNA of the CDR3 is TGCGCCAGCAGCTTGCAAGGGAACACTGAAGCTTTCTTT. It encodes CASSLQGNTEAFF.

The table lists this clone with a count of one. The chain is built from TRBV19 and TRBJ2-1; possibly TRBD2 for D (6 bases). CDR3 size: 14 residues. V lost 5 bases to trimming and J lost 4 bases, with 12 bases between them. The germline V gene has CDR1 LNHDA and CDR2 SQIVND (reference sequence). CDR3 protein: CASSFGGVYNEQFF. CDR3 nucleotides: TGTGCCAGTAGTTTCGGGGGTGTTTACAATGAGCAGTTCTTC.

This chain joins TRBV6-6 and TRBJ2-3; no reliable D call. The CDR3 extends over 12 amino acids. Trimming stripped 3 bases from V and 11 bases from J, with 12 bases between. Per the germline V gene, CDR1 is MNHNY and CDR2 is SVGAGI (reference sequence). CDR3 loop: CASSYGRVQQYF. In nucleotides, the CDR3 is TGTGCCAGCAGTTATGGTAGGGTCCAGCAGTATTTT.

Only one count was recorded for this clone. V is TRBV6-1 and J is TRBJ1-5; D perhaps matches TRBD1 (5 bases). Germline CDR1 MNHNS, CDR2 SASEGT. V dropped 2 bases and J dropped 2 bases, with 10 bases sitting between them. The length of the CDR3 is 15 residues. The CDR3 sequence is CASSEQGLGNQPQHF. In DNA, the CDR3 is TGTGCCAGCAGTGAACAGGGTCTAGGCAATCAGCCCCAGCATTTT.

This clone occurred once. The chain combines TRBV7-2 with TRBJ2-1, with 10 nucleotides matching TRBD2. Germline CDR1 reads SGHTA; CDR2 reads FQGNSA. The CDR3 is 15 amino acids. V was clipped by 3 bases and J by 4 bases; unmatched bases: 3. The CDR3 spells CASSFASGSYNEQFF. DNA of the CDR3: TGTGCCAGCAGCTTCGCTAGCGGGAGTTACAATGAGCAGTTCTTC.

The CDR3 loop is CAWRTVMGSPLHF. The CDR3 nucleotides are TGTGCCTGGCGGACAGTGATGGGATCACCCCTCCACTTT. The rearrangement links TRBV30 to TRBJ1-6, with D possibly matching TRBD1 (6 bases). Trimming took off 5 bases at V and 10 bases at J, with 15 bases between the two ends. Per germline, CDR1 GTSNPN and CDR2 SVGIG (reference sequence). The CDR3 sequence is 13 residues long.

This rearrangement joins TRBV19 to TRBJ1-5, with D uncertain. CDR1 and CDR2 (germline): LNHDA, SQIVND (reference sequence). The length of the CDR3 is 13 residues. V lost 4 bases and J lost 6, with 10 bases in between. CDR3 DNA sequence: TGTGCCAGTAGTAGTAACCCGCCTCAGCCCCAGCATTTT. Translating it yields CASSSNPPQPQHF.

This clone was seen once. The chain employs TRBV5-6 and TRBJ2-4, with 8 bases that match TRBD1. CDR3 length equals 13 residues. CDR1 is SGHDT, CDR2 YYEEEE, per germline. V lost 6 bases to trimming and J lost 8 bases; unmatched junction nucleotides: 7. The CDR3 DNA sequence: TGTGCCAGCACCGCGACAGGGGATCACATTCAGTACTTC. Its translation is CASTATGDHIQYF.